One TCR beta chain is described in this entry. Under the authors' procedure: Scientists estimated how many nucleated cells there were by amplifying reference gene primers. Some clones are missing from TCRdb's copy, which holds only in-frame ones; the method was immunoSEQ multiplex PCR. V, J and clone size are those of that table, while D and trimming were read from the DNA. The profile shows some 80,000 clones, approximately 85% of them singletons. These data belong to a study of blood T cell repertoires in COVID-19. Germline assignment: CDR1 SGHRS and CDR2 YFSETQ. The CDR3 is made up of 14 amino acids. V shed 4 bases, J shed 1 base, and the junction held 4 bases outside the gene matches.

The sample was peripheral blood. This sequence was found in a man aged 50-60 years with COVID-19, enrolled during active disease. The chain combines TRBV5-1 with TRBJ1-1; 7 bases match TRBD1. The CDR3 DNA sequence: TGCGCCAGCAGCCGCAGGGGGGAGAACACTGAAGCTTTCTTT. As protein: CASSRRGENTEAFF.